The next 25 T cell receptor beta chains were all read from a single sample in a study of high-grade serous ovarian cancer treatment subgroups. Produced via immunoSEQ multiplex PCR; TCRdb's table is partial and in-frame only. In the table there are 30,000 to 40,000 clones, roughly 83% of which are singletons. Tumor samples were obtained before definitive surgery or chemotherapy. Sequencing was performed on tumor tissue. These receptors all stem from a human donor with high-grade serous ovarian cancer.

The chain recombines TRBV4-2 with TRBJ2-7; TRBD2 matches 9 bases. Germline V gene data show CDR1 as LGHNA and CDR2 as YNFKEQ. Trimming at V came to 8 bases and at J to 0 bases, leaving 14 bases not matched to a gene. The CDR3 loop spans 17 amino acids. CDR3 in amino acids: CASSPEDLAGSSYEQYF. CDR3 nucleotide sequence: TGTGCCAGCTCGCCTGAGGATCTAGCGGGATCCTCCTACGAGCAGTACTTC.

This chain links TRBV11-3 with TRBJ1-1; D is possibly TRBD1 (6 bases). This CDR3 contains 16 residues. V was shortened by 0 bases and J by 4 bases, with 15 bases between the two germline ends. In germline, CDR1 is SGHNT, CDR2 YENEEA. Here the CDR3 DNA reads TGTGCCAGCAGCTTAGAACTGGGGACAAAGGGCACTGAAGCTTTCTTT. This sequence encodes CASSLELGTKGTEAFF. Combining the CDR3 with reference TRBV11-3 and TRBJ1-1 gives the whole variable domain EAGVVQSPRYKIIEKKQPVAFWCNPISGHNTLYWYLQNLGQGPELLIRYENEEAVDDSQLPKDRFSAERLKGVDSTLKIQPAELGDSAVYLCASSLELGTKGTEAFFGQGTRLTVV.

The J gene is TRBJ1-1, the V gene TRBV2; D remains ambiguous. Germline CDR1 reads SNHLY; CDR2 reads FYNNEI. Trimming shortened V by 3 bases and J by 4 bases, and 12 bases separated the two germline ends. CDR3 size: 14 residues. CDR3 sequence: CASSDEAGGTEAFF. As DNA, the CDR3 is TGTGCCAGCAGTGATGAGGCGGGTGGCACTGAAGCTTTCTTT.

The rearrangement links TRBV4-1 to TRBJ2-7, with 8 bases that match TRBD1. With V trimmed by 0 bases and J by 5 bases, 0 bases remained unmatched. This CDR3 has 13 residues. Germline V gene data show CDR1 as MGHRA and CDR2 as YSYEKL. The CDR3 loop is CASSQETGDEQYF. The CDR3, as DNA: TGCGCCAGCAGCCAAGAGACAGGGGACGAGCAGTACTTC.

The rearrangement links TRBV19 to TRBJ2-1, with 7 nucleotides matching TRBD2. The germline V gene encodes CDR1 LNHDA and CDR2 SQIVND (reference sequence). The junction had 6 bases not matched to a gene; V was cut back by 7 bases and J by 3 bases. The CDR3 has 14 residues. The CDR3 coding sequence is TGTGCCAGTACCGTAGCGGGTTTCTACAATGAGCAGTTCTTC. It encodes CASTVAGFYNEQFF.

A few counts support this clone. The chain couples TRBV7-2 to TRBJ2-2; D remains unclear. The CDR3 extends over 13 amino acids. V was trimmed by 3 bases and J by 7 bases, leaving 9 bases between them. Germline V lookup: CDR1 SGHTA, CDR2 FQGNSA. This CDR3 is CASSFWFGGELFF. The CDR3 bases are TGTGCCAGCAGCTTCTGGTTCGGCGGGGAGCTGTTTTTT.

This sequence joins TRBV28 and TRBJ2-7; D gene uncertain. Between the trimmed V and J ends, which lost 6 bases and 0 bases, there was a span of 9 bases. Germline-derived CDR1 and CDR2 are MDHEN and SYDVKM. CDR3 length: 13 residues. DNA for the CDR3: TGTGCCAGCAGGAGGCAAAGCTCCTACGAGCAGTACTTC. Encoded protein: CASRRQSSYEQYF.

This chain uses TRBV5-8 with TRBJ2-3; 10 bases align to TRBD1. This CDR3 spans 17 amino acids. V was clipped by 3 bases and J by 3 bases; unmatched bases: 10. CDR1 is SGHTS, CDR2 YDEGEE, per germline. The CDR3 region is CASSCPSGTGVTDTQYF. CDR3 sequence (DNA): TGTGCCAGCAGCTGCCCCTCCGGGACAGGGGTTACAGATACGCAGTATTTT.

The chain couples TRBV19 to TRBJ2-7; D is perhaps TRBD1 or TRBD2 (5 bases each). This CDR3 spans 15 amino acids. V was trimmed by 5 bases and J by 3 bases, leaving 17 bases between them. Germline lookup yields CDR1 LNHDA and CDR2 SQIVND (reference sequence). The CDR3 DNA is TGTGCCAGTAGTCGCCTCCCGGGACCACGCTACGAGCAGTACTTC. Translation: CASSRLPGPRYEQYF.

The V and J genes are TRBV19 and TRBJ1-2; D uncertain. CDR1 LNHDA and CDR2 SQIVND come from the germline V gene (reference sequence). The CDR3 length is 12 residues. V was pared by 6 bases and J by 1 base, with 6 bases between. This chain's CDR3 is CASRQINYGYTF. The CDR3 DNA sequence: TGTGCCAGTAGGCAGATTAACTATGGCTACACCTTC.

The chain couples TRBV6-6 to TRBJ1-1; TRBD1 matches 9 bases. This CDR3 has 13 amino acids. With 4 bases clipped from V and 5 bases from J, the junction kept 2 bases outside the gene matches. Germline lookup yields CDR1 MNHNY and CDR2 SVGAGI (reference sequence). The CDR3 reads CASSSGTGTEAFF. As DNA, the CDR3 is TGTGCCAGCAGTTCCGGGACAGGGACTGAAGCTTTCTTT.

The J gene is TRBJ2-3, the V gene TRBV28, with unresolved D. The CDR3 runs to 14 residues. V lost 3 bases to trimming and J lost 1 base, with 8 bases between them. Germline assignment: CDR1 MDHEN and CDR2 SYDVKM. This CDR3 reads CASSFIGRTDTQYF. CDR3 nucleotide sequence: TGTGCCAGCAGTTTTATTGGTCGCACAGATACGCAGTATTTT. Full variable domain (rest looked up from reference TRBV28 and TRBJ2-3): DVKVTQSSRYLVKRTGEKVFLECVQDMDHENMFWYRQDPGLGLRLIYFSYDVKMKEKGDIPEGYSVSREKKERFSLILESASTNQTSMYLCASSFIGRTDTQYFGPGTRLTVL.

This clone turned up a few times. CDR3 amino acids: CASSLVKSWERYGYTF. CDR3 nucleotide sequence: TGTGCCAGCAGCTTGGTGAAGTCTTGGGAGCGGTATGGCTACACCTTC. V usage is TRBV5-8 and J usage is TRBJ1-2, with D hard to call. CDR1 SGHTS and CDR2 YDEGEE come from the germline V gene. The V and J ends lost 0 bases and 5 bases respectively, with 17 bases between them. The CDR3 extends over 16 amino acids. The whole variable domain, remainder taken from reference TRBV5-8 and TRBJ1-2, is EAGVTQSPTHLIKTRGQQATLRCSPISGHTSVYWYQQALGLGLQFLLWYDEGEERNRGNFPPRFSGRQFPNYSSELNVNALELEDSALYLCASSLVKSWERYGYTFGSGTRLTVV.

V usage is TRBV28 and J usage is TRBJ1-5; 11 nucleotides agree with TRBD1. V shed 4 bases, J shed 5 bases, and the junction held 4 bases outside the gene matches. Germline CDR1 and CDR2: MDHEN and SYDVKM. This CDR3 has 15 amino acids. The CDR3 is CASSCGQGAYQPQHF. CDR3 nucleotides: TGTGCCAGCAGTTGTGGACAGGGGGCGTATCAGCCCCAGCATTTT.

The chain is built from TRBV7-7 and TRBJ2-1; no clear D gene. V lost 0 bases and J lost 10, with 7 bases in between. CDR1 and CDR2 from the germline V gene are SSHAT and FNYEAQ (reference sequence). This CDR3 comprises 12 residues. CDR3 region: CASSLANWEQFF. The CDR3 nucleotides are TGTGCCAGCAGCTTAGCGAACTGGGAGCAGTTCTTC.

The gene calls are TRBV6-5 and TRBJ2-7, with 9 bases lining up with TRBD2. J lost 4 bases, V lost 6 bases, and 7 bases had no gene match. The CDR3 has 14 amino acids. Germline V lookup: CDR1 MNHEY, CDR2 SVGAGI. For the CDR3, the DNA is TGTGCCAGCAGAGGACTAGCGAAGGCTTACGAGCAGTACTTC. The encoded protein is CASRGLAKAYEQYF.

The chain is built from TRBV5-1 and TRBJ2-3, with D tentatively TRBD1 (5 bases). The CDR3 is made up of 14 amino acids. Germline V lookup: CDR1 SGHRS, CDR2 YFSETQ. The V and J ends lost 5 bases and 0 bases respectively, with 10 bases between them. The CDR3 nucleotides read TGCGCCAGCAGACGCGACAGTAGCACAGATACGCAGTATTTT. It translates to CASRRDSSTDTQYF.

In nucleotides, the CDR3 is TGCGCCAGCAGCTTGGCCGGGGCCGTAGGAAGTGACGAGCAGTACTTC. Its translation: CASSLAGAVGSDEQYF. The chain carries TRBV5-1 and TRBJ2-7; D tentatively reads TRBD1 or TRBD2 (5 bases each). Looked up from germline, CDR1 is SGHRS and CDR2 is YFSETQ. CDR3 length: 16 amino acids. Trimming removed 0 bases at V and 5 bases at J, with 18 bases between. Full variable domain (missing parts from reference TRBV5-1 and TRBJ2-7): KAGVTQTPRYLIKTRGQQVTLSCSPISGHRSVSWYQQTPGQGLQFLFEYFSETQRNKGNFPGRFSGRQFSNSRSEMNVSTLELGDSALYLCASSLAGAVGSDEQYFGPGTRLTVT.

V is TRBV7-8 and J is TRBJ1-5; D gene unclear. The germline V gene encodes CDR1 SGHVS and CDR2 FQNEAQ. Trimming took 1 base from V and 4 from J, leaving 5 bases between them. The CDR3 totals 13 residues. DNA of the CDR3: TGTGCCAGCAGCTTAGGACCTAATCAGCCCCAGCATTTT. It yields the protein CASSLGPNQPQHF.

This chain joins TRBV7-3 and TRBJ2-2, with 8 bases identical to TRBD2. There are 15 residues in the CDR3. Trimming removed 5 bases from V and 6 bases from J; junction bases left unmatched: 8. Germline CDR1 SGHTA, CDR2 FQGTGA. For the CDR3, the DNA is TGTGCCAGCAGCCTTAGCGGGAACCTCCCCGGGGAGCTGTTTTTT. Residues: CASSLSGNLPGELFF.

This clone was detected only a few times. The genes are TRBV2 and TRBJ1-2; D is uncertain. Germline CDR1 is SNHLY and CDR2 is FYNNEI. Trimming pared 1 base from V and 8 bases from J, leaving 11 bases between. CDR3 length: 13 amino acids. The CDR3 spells CASSEVVVGGYTF. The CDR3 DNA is TGTGCCAGCAGTGAAGTGGTGGTGGGGGGCTACACCTTC.

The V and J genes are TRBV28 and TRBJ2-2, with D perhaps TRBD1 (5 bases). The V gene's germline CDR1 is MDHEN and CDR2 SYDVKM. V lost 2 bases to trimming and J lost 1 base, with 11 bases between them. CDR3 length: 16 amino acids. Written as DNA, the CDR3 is TGTGCCAGCAGTTTAGGGGCATGGCAGAACACCGGGGAGCTGTTTTTT. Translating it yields CASSLGAWQNTGELFF.

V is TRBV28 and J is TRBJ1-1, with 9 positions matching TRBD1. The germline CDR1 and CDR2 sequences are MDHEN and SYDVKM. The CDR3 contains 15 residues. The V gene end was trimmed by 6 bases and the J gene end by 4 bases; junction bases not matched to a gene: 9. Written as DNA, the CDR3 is TGTGCCAGCAGGGCCGGGACAGGGAGGATCACTGAAGCTTTCTTT. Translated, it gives CASRAGTGRITEAFF.

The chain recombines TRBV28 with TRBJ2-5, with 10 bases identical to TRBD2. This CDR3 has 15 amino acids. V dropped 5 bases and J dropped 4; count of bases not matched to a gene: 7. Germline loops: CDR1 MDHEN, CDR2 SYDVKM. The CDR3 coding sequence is TGTGCCAGCAGTCCCTCTAGCGGGAGTGGAGAGACCCAGTACTTC. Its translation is CASSPSSGSGETQYF. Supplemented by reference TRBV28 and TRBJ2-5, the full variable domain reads DVKVTQSSRYLVKRTGEKVFLECVQDMDHENMFWYRQDPGLGLRLIYFSYDVKMKEKGDIPEGYSVSREKKERFSLILESASTNQTSMYLCASSPSSGSGETQYFGPGTRLLVL.

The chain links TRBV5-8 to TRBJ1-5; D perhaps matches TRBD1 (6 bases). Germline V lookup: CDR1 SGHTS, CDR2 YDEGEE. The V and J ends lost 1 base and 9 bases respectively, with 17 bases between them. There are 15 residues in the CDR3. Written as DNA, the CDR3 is TGTGCCAGCAGCTTGTGGGACATCCCGAACAGGCCCCAGCATTTT. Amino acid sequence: CASSLWDIPNRPQHF.